Sequencing of this TCR beta chain was carried out in a study of blood T cell repertoires in COVID-19. Study overall: Samples came from the United States, Italy and Spain, spanning acute and convalescent COVID-19.

Before being deemed recovered, Cohort 3 donors had two negative PCRs, clearance, or symptom resolution. Trimming removed 3 bases from V and 7 bases from J, with 13 bases in between. The CDR3 runs 14 residues. Germline-derived CDR1 and CDR2 are MNHNS and SASEGT. Only in-frame clones appear in the TCRdb table, and some are missing; sequencing was by immunoSEQ multiplex PCR. The table shows some 170,000 clones, with 65% to 85% occurring only once. J is TRBJ1-5 and V is TRBV6-1; a weak D match, TRBD1 (5 bases). The TCR originated in a man aged 40-49 years who had recovered from COVID-19. The sample taken for sequencing was PBMCs or T cells enriched from blood (not recorded which). The CDR3, as DNA: TGTGCCAGCAGTGAGGCTCAGGGCGGCCAGCCCCAGCATTTT. It specifies CASSEAQGGQPQHF.